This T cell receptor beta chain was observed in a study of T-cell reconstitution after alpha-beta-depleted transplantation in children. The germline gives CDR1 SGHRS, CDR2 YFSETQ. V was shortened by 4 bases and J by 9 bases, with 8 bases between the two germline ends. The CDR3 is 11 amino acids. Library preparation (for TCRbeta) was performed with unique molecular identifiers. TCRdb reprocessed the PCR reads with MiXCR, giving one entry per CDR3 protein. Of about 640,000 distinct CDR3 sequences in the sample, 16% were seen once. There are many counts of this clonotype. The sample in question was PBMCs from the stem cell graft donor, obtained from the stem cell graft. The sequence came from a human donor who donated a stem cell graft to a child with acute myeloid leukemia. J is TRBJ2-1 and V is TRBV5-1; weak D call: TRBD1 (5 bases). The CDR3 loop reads CASSRGSEQFF. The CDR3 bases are TGCGCCAGCAGCAGGGGTAGTGAGCAGTTCTTC.